This T cell receptor beta chain was documented in a study of T cells in Graves' hyperthyroidism and ophthalmopathy. Amplified TCR beta CDR3 regions came from RNA transcripts. Initially, a first-round RT-PCR of the TCR CDR3 employed the HTBI primer set. TCRdb reanalysed the multiplex PCR reads using MiXCR and keeps one entry per CDR3 protein. This table holds under 350,000 distinct CDR3 sequences, roughly 18% found once. Overall study findings and caveats: The model predicted ophthalmopathy a median roughly six months before onset.

This clonotype was detected only a few times. The target antigen is unknown. A read error is possible here, since a much larger clone lies one base away. The CDR3 consists of 15 residues. V gave up 6 bases and J gave up 3 bases; unmatched junction bases: 6. Aged 18 to 65, the patients had hyperthyroidism that was newly diagnosed and had lasted under 2 months. The study left out patients who had uncontrolled infection, other autoimmune disease, pregnancy or lactation. The clonotype was recovered from a woman between 45 and 60 years old with Graves' hyperthyroidism. The sequenced sample was blood. The chain has TRBV12-3 or TRBV12-4 and TRBJ2-1; TRBD2 agrees at 9 bases. CDR3 nucleotide sequence: TGTGCCAGCAGATTAAGGCGGGGGGGCTACAATGAGCAGTTCTTC. Translated: CASRLRRGGYNEQFF.